This T cell receptor beta chain was sequenced during a study of control samples from healthy donors and cancer patients (dated by TCRdb to 2020 to 2022). The library was prepared using the immunoSEQ multiplex PCR assay. TCRdb mirrors the immuneACCESS table, restricted to in-frame sequences. Some clones are absent from its copies; in checked studies, under half trace to an unresolved V gene, and the reason for the others is unknown. Counted in this sample were 15,000 to 20,000 clones; 85% to 90% of them appeared once. In total, the top ten clones hold roughly 8.8% of the sample. The CDR3, from cysteine to phenylalanine, totals 13 residues. Solely the CDR3 DNA is kept, with 39 bases framed from the first base. The germline V gene sets CDR1 to SGHAT and CDR2 to FQNNGV. The V and J ends are trimmed by 3 bases and 8 bases, leaving 13 bases between them. With regard to this clone: The antigen it recognizes is unknown. No base qualities exist here, and no much larger clone lies one base off it.

The sequence links TRBV11-2 to TRBJ1-2, with a weak D call of TRBD1 (6 bases match). The specimen was PBMCs. This clonotype was obtained from a woman in her fifties or sixties with head and neck cancer. The base sequence is TGTGCCAGCAGCTTTAAGGGGGGCGGCGGCTACACCTTC. It is translated as CASSFKGGGGYTF. When the CDR3 is completed using the reference TRBV11-2 and TRBJ1-2 genes on either side, the full variable domain is EAGVAQSPRYKIIEKRQSVAFWCNPISGHATLYWYQQILGQGPKLLIQFQNNGVVDDSQLPKDRFSAERLKGVDSTLKIQPAKLEDSAVYLCASSFKGGGGYTFGSGTRLTVV.